This entry concerns a single TCR beta chain. This clone's antigen is unknown. The record has no base qualities; no much larger clone is one base away. Per the publication, the time point label means: sample taken at primary tumor resection. The donors were more than 60 patients from the lung TRACERx cohort who had early-stage, untreated non-small cell lung cancer. Without any cell sorting, TCR sequencing was performed on whole RNA extracted either from tumor and nontumor lung tissue or from cryopreserved PBMC samples. A patient was chosen for TCR sequencing only when enough RNA was available from at least two tumor regions. A lung pathologist reviewed the tumor and adjacent nontumor lung specimens before the specimens were selected. The sample comes from a study of spatial heterogeneity in lung cancer (dated by TCRdb to the late 2010s). Background for the entire study: Beta-chain transcripts were consistently detected in greater numbers than alpha-chain transcripts, which likely reflects a higher abundance of beta-chain transcripts. TCR transcript counts in tumor regions correlated strongly with a T cell transcriptional module score from matched bulk RNA-seq. In the raw uncorrected reads, each unique combination of TCR and UMI appeared on average more than ten times. In non-small cell lung cancer, the study made a quantitative comparison of TCR alpha and beta repertoires among multiple tumor regions, matched nontumor lung and blood. TCR repertoire features were related to nonsynonymous mutation counts determined by whole-exome sequencing of tumor tissue. At surgery, 220 tumor regions, 64 matched nontumor lung samples and 56 PBMC samples were TCR-sequenced for both alpha and beta chains. The paper as a whole reports these results and caveats: The number of expanded intratumoral alpha and beta TCRs correlated with the tumor nonsynonymous mutation count. Counts of ubiquitous and regional expanded TCRs were found to correlate with counts of ubiquitous and regional nonsynonymous mutations, respectively. Estimated TCR-seq coverage of tumor T cells was only around 6.7% for alpha chains and approximately 12% for beta chains. Confirming at a functional level the hypothesis that regional TCRs recognize regional mutations was considered to require additional single-cell paired TCR alpha and beta sequencing.

The junction carries 11 bases between V and J, which are trimmed by 3 bases and 5 bases respectively. Spanning cysteine to phenylalanine, the CDR3 consists of 14 amino acids. CDR3 DNA is the only sequence kept; it has 42 bases, read in frame from the first base. Libraries were made using 5' RACE. Instrument on record: NextSeq 500. The TCR library protocol attached a unique molecular identifier to each TCR cDNA molecule to allow correction of PCR and sequencing errors. Regarding the original processing steps: Decombinator tools were used for TCR identification, UMI-based error correction and CDR3 extraction. Expanded TCRs were defined as those above a frequency of 2 per 1,000, corresponding to the top 1% of the tumor frequency distribution. Expanded tumor TCRs statistically deemed absent (corrected P<0.05) from at least one tumor region were classed as regional, and all other expanded tumor TCRs were classed as ubiquitous. Each repertoire was subsampled 100 times to 5,000 TCRs, after which Renyi diversity was computed with the R vegan package. CDR3 similarity networks were built from amino acid triplet string-kernel similarity, with CDR3s being connected when pairwise similarity was above 0.82. The raw public data were reprocessed by TCRdb itself: fastp quality trimming at Q25, MiXCR clonotype calling, in-frame beta chains only. Each CDR3 protein appears once, grouped with its most common genes and DNA. The V and J calls and clone size are TCRdb's, not the authors'. The sample yields fewer than 20,000 distinct CDR3 sequences; 4.5% to 7% were counted once. 10% of the sample goes to the ten largest clones.

The rearrangement joined TRBV12-3 or TRBV12-4 to TRBJ2-1; the D gene identity is not certain. The sequencing used lung tumor tissue, collected at surgery. This TCR derives from a female donor with early-stage non-small cell lung cancer. CDR3 region: CASSFQRVNNEQFF. The DNA is as follows: TGTGCCAGCAGTTTTCAACGGGTCAACAATGAGCAGTTCTTC.